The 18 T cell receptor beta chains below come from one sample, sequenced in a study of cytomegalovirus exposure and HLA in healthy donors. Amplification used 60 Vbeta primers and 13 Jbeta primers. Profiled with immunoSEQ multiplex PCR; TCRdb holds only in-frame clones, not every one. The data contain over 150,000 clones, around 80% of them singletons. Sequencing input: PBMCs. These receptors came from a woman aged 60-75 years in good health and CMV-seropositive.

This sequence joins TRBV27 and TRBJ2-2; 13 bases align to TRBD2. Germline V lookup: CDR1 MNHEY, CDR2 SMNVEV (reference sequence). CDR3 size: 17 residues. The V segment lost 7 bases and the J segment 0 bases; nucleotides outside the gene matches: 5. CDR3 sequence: CASKLLAGGSNTGELFF. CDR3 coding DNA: TGTGCCAGCAAACTACTAGCGGGAGGGTCGAACACCGGGGAGCTGTTTTTT.

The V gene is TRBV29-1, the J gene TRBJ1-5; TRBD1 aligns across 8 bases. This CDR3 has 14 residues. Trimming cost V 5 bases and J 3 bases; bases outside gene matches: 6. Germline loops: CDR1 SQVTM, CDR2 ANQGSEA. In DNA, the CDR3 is TGCAGCGTTACCGGGACAGGTTACAATCAGCCCCAGCATTTT. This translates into CSVTGTGYNQPQHF.

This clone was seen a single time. CDR3 in DNA: TGCGCCAGCAGTGTCAAACGGGACAGTCGTTCCTACGAGCAGTACTTC. Translation gives CASSVKRDSRSYEQYF. The chain employs TRBV10-1 and TRBJ2-7; 7 positions agree with TRBD1. In germline, CDR1 is WNHNN, CDR2 SYGVQD (reference sequence). This CDR3 is 16 amino acids long. Trimming removed 4 bases from V and 1 base from J; junction bases left unmatched: 10.

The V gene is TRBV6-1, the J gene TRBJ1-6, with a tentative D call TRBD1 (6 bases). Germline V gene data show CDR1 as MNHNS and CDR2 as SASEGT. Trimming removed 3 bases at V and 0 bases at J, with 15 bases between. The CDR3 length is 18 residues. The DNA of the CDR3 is TGTGCCAGCAGTGACACGGGGACAAGGAGCTCCTATAATTCACCCCTCCACTTT. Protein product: CASSDTGTRSSYNSPLHF.

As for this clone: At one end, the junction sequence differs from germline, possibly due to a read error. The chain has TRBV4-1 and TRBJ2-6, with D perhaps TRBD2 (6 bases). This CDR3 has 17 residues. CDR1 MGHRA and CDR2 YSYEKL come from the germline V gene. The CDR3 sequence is CASSQALTSSGANGLTF. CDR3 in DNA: TGCGCCAGCAGCCAAGCCCTAACTAGCTCTGGGGCCAACGGCCTGACTTTC.

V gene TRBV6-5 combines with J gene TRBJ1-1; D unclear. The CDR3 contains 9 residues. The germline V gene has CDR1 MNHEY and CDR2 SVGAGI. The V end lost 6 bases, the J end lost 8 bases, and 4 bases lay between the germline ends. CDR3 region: CASSVEAFF. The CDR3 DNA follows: TGTGCCAGCAGCGTCGAAGCTTTCTTT.

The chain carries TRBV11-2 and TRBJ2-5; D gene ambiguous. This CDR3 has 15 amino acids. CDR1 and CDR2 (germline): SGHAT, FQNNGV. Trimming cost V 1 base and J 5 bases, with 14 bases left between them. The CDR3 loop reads CASSLGNPSRETQYF. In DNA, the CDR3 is TGTGCCAGCAGCTTAGGAAATCCAAGCCGTGAGACCCAGTACTTC.

The CDR3 spells CASSPAAGTGNTIYF. The CDR3 coding sequence is TGTGCCAGCTCACCTGCCGCAGGGACTGGAAACACCATATATTTT. J is TRBJ1-3 and V is TRBV18, with TRBD1 as a possible D gene (5 bases). Trimming removed 3 bases at V and 2 bases at J, with 11 bases between. Per germline, CDR1 KGHSH and CDR2 LQKENI. This CDR3 is built from 15 residues.

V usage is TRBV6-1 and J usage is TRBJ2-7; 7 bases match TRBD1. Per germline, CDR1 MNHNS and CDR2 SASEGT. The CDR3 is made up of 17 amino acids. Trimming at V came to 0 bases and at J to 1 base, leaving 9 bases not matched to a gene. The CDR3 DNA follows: TGTGCCAGCAGTGAAGCGTGGCAGGGGGTAGGTTCCTACGAGCAGTACTTC. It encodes CASSEAWQGVGSYEQYF.

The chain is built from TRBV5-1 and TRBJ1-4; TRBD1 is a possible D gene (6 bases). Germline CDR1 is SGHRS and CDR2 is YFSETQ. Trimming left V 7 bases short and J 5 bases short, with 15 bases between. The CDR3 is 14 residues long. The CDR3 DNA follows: TGCGCCAGCTCGGACGGACAGATCAATGAAAAACTGTTTTTT. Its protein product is CASSDGQINEKLFF.

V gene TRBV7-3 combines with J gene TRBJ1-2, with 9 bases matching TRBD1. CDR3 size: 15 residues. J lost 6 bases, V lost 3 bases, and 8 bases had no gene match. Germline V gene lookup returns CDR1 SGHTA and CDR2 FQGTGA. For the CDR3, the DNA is TGTGCCAGCAGCTTCACCGGGACAGGGAACCATGGCTACACCTTC. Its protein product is CASSFTGTGNHGYTF. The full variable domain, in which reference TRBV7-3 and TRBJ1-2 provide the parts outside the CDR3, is GAGVSQTPSNKVTEKGKYVELRCDPISGHTALYWYRQSLGQGPEFLIYFQGTGAADDSGLPNDRFFAVRPEGSVSTLKIQRTERGDSAVYLCASSFTGTGNHGYTFGSGTRLTVV.

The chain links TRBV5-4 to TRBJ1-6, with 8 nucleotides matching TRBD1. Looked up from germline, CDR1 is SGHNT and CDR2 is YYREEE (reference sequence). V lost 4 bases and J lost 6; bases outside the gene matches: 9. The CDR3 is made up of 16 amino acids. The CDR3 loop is CASSPGQARANSPLHF. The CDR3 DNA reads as TGTGCCAGCAGCCCGGGACAGGCAAGAGCTAATTCACCCCTCCACTTT.

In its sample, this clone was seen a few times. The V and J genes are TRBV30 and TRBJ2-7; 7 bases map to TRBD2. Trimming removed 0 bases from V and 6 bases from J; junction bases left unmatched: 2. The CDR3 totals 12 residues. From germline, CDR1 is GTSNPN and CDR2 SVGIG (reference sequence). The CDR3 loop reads CAWSVSGIEQYF. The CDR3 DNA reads TGTGCCTGGAGTGTAAGCGGGATCGAGCAGTACTTC.

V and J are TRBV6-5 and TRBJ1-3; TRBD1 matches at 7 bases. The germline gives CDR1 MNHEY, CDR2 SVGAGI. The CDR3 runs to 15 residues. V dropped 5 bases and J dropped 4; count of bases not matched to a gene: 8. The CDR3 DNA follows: TGTGCCAGCAGTCACAGACAGGGTATCGGAAACACCATATATTTT. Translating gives CASSHRQGIGNTIYF.

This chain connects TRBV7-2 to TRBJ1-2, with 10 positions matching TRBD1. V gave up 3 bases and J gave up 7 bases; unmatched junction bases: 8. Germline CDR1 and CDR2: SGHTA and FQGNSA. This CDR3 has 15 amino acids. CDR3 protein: CASSFRTGGQGGYTF. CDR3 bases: TGTGCCAGCAGCTTCCGGACAGGGGGACAGGGTGGCTACACCTTC.

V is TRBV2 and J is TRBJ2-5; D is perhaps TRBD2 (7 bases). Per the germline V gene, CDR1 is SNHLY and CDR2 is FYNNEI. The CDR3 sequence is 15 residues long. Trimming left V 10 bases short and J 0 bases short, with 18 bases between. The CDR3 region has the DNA TGTGCCATCGAGGGGGTAGCGGGCGACCAAGAGACCCAGTACTTC. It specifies CAIEGVAGDQETQYF. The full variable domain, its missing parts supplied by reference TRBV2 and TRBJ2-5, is EPEVTQTPSHQVTQMGQEVILRCVPISNHLYFYWYRQILGQKVEFLVSFYNNEISEKSEIFDDQFSVERPDGSNFTLKIRSTKLEDSAMYFCAIEGVAGDQETQYFGPGTRLLVL.

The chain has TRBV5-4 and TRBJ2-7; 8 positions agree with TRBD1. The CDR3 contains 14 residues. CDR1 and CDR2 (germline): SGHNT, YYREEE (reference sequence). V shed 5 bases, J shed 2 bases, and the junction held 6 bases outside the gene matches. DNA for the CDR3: TGTGCCAGCAGACGACAGGGGACCCCCTACGAGCAGTACTTC. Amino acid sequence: CASRRQGTPYEQYF.

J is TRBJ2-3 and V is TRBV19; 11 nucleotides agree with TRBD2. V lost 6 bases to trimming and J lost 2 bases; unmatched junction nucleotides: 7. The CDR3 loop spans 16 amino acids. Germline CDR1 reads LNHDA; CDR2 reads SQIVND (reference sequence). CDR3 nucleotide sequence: TGTGCCAGTAGCGGGAGACTAGCGGGAAACACAGATACGCAGTATTTT. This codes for CASSGRLAGNTDTQYF.